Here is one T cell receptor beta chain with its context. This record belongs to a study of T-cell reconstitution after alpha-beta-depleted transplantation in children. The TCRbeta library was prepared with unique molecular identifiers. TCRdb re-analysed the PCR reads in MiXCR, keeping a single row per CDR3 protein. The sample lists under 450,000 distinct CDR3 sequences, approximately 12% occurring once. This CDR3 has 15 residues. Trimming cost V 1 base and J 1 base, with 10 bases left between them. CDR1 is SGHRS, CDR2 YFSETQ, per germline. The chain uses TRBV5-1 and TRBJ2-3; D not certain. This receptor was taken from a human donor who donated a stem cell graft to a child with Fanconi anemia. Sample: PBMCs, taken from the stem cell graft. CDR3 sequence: CASSLFSLGTDTQYF. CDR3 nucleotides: TGCGCCAGCAGCTTGTTTTCCCTTGGCACAGATACGCAGTATTTT.